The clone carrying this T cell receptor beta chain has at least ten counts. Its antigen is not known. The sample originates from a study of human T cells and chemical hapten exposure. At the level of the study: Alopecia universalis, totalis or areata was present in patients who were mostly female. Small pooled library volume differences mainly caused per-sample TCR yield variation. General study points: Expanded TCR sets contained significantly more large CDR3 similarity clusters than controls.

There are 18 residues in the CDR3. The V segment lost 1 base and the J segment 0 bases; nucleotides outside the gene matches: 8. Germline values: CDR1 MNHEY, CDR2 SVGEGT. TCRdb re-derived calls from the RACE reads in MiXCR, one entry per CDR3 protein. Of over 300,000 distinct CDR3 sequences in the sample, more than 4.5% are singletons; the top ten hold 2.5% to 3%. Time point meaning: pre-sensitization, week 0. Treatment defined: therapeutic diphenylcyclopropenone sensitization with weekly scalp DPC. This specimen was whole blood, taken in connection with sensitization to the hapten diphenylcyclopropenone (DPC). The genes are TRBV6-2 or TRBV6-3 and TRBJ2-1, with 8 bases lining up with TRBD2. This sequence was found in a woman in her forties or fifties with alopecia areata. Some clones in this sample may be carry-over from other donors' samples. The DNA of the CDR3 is TGTGCCAGCAGTTACTTCGCCCTAGCGGGTAGCTCCTACAATGAGCAGTTCTTC. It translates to CASSYFALAGSSYNEQFF.